The 8 T cell receptor beta chains given below trace back to one sample, sequenced in a study of T cell responses to AZD1222 COVID-19 vaccine. The protocol was immunoSEQ multiplex PCR, while the TCRdb copy is restricted to in-frame clones and leaves out a portion. Seen here are approximately 190,000 clones, roughly 92% observed once, and the top ten hold around 1%. Sequenced material: peripheral blood, taken 28 days after the second AZD1222 dose. The receptors were sampled from an adult who received the AZD1222 COVID-19 vaccine.

This rearrangement joins TRBV5-8 to TRBJ2-1; perhaps TRBD1 as D (5 bases). The V end lost 0 bases, the J end lost 6 bases, and 7 bases lay between the germline ends. CDR1 is SGHTS and CDR2 is YDEGEE in the germline V gene. The CDR3 spans 13 residues. DNA for the CDR3: TGTGCCAGCAGCTTGGGGCAGGGCAATGAGCAGTTCTTC. Residues: CASSLGQGNEQFF.

The chain joins TRBV28 to TRBJ1-2, with 8 bases aligning to TRBD1. The CDR3 length is 14 residues. V lost 6 bases to trimming and J lost 0 bases; unmatched junction nucleotides: 3. Germline V CDR1 and CDR2: MDHEN, SYDVKM. In DNA form, the CDR3 reads TGTGCCAGCAGCTCGGACAGGGCTAACTATGGCTACACCTTC. It specifies CASSSDRANYGYTF.

The genes are TRBV6-5 and TRBJ1-4, with unresolved D. V dropped 0 bases and J dropped 8 bases, with 13 bases sitting between them. The CDR3 has 15 residues. CDR1 is MNHEY, CDR2 SVGAGI, per germline. The CDR3 sequence: CASSYSTLTAEKLFF. In DNA form, the CDR3 reads TGTGCCAGCAGTTACTCTACGTTAACGGCGGAAAAACTGTTTTTT.

The gene calls are TRBV6-5 and TRBJ2-7, with 11 positions matching TRBD1. Germline loops: CDR1 MNHEY, CDR2 SVGAGI. CDR3 length: 15 residues. Losses at the gene ends were 6 bases for V and 3 bases for J; bases not matched to a gene: 7. Written as DNA, the CDR3 is TGTGCCAGCAGCTTCCGGGACAGGGGGGTCTACGAGCAGTACTTC. It translates to CASSFRDRGVYEQYF.

The CDR3 region is CASRPVPGTGTYEQYF. CDR3 bases: TGTGCCAGCAGGCCCGTTCCCGGGACAGGGACCTACGAGCAGTACTTC. This chain connects TRBV28 to TRBJ2-7, with TRBD1 matching 9 bases. V lost 6 bases, J lost 2 bases, and 11 bases stayed unmatched. The CDR3 sequence is 16 residues long. In germline, CDR1 is MDHEN, CDR2 SYDVKM.

The chain combines TRBV5-1 with TRBJ2-2, with D possibly TRBD2 on 5 matching bases. V dropped 5 bases and J dropped 3 bases, with 11 bases sitting between them. CDR1 SGHRS and CDR2 YFSETQ come from the germline V gene. This CDR3 is built from 14 residues. The CDR3 spells CASSAGSHTGELFF. Written as DNA, the CDR3 is TGCGCCAGCAGTGCTGGGAGCCACACCGGGGAGCTGTTTTTT.

A single count supports this clone. V and J are TRBV2 and TRBJ2-5, with TRBD1 identical over 7 bases. The CDR3 extends over 13 amino acids. Germline values: CDR1 SNHLY, CDR2 FYNNEI. The junction had 2 bases not matched to a gene; V was cut back by 3 bases and J by 4 bases. The CDR3 spells CASSDPGGETQYF. As DNA, the CDR3 is TGTGCCAGCAGTGACCCAGGGGGAGAGACCCAGTACTTC.

The rearrangement links TRBV4-2 to TRBJ1-3; D call uncertain. V was clipped by 0 bases and J by 2 bases, with 11 bases between them. Per the germline V gene, CDR1 is LGHNA and CDR2 is YNFKEQ. The CDR3 has 16 residues. CDR3 amino acids: CASSQDRTNAGNTIYF. CDR3 DNA: TGTGCCAGCAGCCAAGATCGAACCAATGCTGGAAACACCATATATTTT.